This paragraph reports one T cell receptor (beta chain). Its antigen is as yet unknown. These data come from a study of beta chain features in type 1 diabetes. Points from the study as a whole: A definitive answer on HLA type influencing TCRB rearrangement was not reached here.

cDNA synthesis used the whole RNA isolate, giving expressed TCRB sequences. Naive, central memory and regulatory T cell samples came to a mean of about 4 million reads. TCRdb's table, derived via immunoSEQ multiplex PCR, lists solely in-frame clones and lacks some. The sample includes about 620,000 clones, about a sixth of them seen just once. This CDR3 has 16 residues. The germline gives CDR1 SGDLS, CDR2 YYNGEE. With 4 bases removed from V and 1 base from J, the gap between germline ends came to 15 bases. Source material: naive CD4+ T cells from blood. V usage is TRBV9 and J usage is TRBJ2-1; no clear D gene. This sequence was found in a man aged 18 to 30 in good health. CDR3 amino acids: CASSPRVEGSYNEQFF. CDR3 sequence (DNA): TGTGCCAGCAGCCCCCGGGTGGAAGGATCCTACAATGAGCAGTTCTTC.